This TCR beta chain was identified in a study of T cells after yellow fever vaccination. There are many counts of this clonotype. The CDR3 spans 15 residues. J lost 4 bases, V lost 0 bases, and 1 base had no gene match. Germline V gene lookup returns CDR1 MNHEY and CDR2 SMNVEV (reference sequence). The authors made TCR cDNA by 5'RACE template switching, adding a universal primer site and UMIs. TCRdb re-called the 5' RACE reads through MiXCR, storing one row per CDR3 protein. The sample includes approximately 31,000 distinct CDR3 sequences, about 11% of them seen just once. The sequence came from a man between 18 and 35 years old who received the YFV17D yellow fever vaccine. The source was PBMCs, either bulk or a sorted T-cell subset (CD4+, CD8+, memory, or dextramer-sorted; not recorded which), collected around 14 days after the first yellow fever vaccination. V usage is TRBV27 and J usage is TRBJ1-2; TRBD1 matches 11 bases. CDR3 loop: CASSLSGQGVYGYTF. The CDR3 DNA follows: TGTGCCAGCAGTTTATCGGGACAGGGGGTCTATGGCTACACCTTC.